Presented here are 2 T cell receptor beta chains from one specimen sequenced in a study of T cells after yellow fever vaccination. TCRdb reprocessed the 5' RACE reads via MiXCR and lists one record per CDR3 protein. The sample has roughly 170,000 distinct CDR3 sequences; roughly 9% are singletons. Sequencing was performed on CD8+ T cells sorted from PBMCs, taken 45 days after the yellow fever booster vaccination. The source of these receptors is a man between 18 and 35 years old who received the YFV17D yellow fever vaccine.

The chain uses TRBV7-9 and TRBJ1-4, with 8 bases identical to TRBD1. There are 15 residues in the CDR3. With V trimmed by 5 bases and J by 6 bases, 8 bases remained unmatched. The germline gives CDR1 SEHNR, CDR2 FQNEAQ (reference sequence). As DNA, the CDR3 is TGTGCCAGCAGCCCCCGACAGGGGATTGATGAAAAACTGTTTTTT. Translating it yields CASSPRQGIDEKLFF.

The rearrangement joins TRBV27 to TRBJ1-5; maybe TRBD1 (5 bases). This CDR3 region has 14 residues. Germline V gene lookup returns CDR1 MNHEY and CDR2 SMNVEV (reference sequence). Trimming took off 1 base at V and 4 bases at J, with 8 bases between the two ends. In DNA, the CDR3 is TGTGCCAGCAGTTTATGGGGCCGGAATCAGCCCCAGCATTTT. Its protein is CASSLWGRNQPQHF.